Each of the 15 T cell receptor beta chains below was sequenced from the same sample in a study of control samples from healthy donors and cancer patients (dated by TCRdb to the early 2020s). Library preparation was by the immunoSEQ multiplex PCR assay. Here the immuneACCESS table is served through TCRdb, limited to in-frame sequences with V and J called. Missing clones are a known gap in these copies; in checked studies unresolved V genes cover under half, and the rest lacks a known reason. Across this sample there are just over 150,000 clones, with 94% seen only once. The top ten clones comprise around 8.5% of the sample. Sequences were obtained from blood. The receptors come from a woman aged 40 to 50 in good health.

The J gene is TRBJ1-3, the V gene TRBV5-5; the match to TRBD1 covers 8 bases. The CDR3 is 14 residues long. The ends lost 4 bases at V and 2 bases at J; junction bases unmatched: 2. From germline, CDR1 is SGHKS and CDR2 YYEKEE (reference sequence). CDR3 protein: CASSVDRAGNTIYF. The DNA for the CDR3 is TGTGCCAGCAGCGTGGACAGGGCTGGAAACACCATATATTTT. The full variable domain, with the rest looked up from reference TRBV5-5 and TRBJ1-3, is DAGVTQSPTHLIKTRGQQVTLRCSPISGHKSVSWYQQVLGQGPQFIFQYYEKEERGRGNFPDRFSARQFPNYSSELNVNALLLGDSALYLCASSVDRAGNTIYFGEGSWLTVV.

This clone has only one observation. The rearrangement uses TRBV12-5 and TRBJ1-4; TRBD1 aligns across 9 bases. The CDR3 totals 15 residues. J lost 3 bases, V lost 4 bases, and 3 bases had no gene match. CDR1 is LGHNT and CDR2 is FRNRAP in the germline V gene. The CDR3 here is CASGSGQGSNEKLFF. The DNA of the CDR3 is TGTGCTAGTGGTTCCGGACAGGGGTCTAATGAAAAACTGTTTTTT.

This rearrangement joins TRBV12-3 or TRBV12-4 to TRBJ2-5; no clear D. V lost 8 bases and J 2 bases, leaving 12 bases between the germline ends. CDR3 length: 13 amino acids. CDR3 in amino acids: CASSKGRQETQYF. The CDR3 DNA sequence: TGTGCCAGCTCAAAGGGCAGACAAGAGACCCAGTACTTC.

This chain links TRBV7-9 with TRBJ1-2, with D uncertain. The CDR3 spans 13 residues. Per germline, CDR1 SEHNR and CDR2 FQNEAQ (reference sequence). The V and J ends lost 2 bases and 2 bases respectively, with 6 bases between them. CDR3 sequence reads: CASSLLVNYGYTF. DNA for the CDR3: TGTGCCAGCAGCTTACTAGTGAACTATGGCTACACCTTC.

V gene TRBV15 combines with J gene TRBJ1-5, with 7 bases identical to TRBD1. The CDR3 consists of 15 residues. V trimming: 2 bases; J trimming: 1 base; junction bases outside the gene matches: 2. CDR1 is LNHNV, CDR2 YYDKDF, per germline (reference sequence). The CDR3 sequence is CATSRIQGSNQPQHF. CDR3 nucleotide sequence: TGTGCCACCAGCAGAATACAGGGGAGCAATCAGCCCCAGCATTTT.

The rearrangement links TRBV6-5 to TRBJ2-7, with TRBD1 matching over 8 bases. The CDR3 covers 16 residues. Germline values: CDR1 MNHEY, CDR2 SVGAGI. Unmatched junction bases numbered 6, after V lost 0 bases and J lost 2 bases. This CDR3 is CASSYSAQGATYEQYF. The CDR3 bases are TGTGCCAGCAGTTACTCTGCCCAGGGGGCCACCTACGAGCAGTACTTC.

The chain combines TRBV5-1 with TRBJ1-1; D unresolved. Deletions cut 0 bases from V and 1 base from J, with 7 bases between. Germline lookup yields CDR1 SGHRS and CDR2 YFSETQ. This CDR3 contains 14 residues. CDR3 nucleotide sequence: TGCGCCAGCAGCTTGGTTGGAGAGAACACTGAAGCTTTCTTT. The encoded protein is CASSLVGENTEAFF.

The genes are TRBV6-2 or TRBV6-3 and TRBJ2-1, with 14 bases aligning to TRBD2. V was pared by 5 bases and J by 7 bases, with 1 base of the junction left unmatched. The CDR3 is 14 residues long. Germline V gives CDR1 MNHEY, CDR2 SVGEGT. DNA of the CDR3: TGTGCCAGCAGTGGGACTAGCGGGGGAAATGAGCAGTTCTTC. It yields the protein CASSGTSGGNEQFF.

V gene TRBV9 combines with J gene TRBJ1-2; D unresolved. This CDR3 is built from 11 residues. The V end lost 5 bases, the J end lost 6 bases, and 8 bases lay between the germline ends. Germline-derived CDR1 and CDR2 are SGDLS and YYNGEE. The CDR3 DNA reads TGTGCCAGCAGTGGTCGACATGGCTACACCTTC. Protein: CASSGRHGYTF.

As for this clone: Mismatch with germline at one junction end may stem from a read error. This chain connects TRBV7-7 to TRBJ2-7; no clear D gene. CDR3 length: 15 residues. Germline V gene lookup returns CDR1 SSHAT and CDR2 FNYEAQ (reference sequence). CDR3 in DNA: TGTGCTAGCAGCCCGTCCTACGGAAGCTCCTACGAGCAGTACTTC. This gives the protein CASSPSYGSSYEQYF. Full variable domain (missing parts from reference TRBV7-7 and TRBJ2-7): GAGVSQSPRYKVTKRGQDVTLRCDPISSHATLYWYQQALGQGPEFLTYFNYEAQPDKSGLPSDRFSAERPEGSISTLTIQRTEQRDSAMYRCASSPSYGSSYEQYFGPGTRLTVT.

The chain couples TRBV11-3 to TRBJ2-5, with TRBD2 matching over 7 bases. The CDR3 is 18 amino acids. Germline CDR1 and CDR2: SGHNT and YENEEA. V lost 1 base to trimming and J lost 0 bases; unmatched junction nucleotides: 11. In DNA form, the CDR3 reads TGTGCCAGCAGCTTAGCCCCCAGGCTAGCGGCGTACCAAGAGACCCAGTACTTC. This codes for CASSLAPRLAAYQETQYF. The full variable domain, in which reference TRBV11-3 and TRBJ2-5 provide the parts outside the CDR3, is EAGVVQSPRYKIIEKKQPVAFWCNPISGHNTLYWYLQNLGQGPELLIRYENEEAVDDSQLPKDRFSAERLKGVDSTLKIQPAELGDSAVYLCASSLAPRLAAYQETQYFGPGTRLLVL.

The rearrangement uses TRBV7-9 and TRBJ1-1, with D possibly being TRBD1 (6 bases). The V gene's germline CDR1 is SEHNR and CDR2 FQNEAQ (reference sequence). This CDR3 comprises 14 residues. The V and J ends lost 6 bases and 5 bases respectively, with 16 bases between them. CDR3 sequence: CASSFAGVGTEAFF. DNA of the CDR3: TGTGCCAGCAGTTTCGCAGGGGTAGGAACTGAAGCTTTCTTT.

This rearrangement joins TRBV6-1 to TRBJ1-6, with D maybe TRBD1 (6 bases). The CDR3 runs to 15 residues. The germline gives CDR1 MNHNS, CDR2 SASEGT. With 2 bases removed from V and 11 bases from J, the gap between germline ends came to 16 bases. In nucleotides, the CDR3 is TGTGCCAGCAGTGAACAAACAGGGTCTCACGCACCCCTCCACTTT. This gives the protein CASSEQTGSHAPLHF.

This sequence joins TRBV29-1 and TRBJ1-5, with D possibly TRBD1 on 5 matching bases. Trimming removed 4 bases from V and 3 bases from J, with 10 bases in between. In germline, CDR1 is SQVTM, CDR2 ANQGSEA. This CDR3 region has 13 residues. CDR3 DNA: TGCAGCGTTGGACAGACCAACAATCAGCCCCAGCATTTT. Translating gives CSVGQTNNQPQHF. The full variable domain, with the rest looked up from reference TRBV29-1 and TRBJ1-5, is SAVISQKPSRDICQRGTSLTIQCQVDSQVTMMFWYRQQPGQSLTLIATANQGSEATYESGFVIDKFPISRPNLTFSTLTVSNMSPEDSSIYLCSVGQTNNQPQHFGDGTRLSIL.

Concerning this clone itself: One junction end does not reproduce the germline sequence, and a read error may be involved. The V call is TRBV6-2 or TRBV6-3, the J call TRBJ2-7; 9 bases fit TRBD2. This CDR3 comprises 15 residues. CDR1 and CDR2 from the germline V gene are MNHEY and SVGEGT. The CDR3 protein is CASSPAAGGSYEQYF. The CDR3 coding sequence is TGTGCCAGCAGTCCCGCAGCGGGGGGCTCCTATGAGCAGTACTTC.